The source of this T cell receptor beta chain is a study of cytomegalovirus exposure and HLA in healthy donors. The study, taken as a whole, reports: Earlier results showed most TCR beta V segments being productive about 87% or about 30% of the time. A later analysis appeared to link common viral pathogens to several of the most significant clusters.

PCR employed 60 Vbeta and 13 Jbeta primers. Per the study methods: About 10 million shared chains were among around 80 million unique TCR beta chains counted in a later analysis. Produced via immunoSEQ multiplex PCR; TCRdb's table is partial and in-frame only. That table is the source of V, J and clone size, and D and trimming were worked out from the DNA. The sample contains about 100,000 clones, about three quarters of which appear only once. Donors in the study were healthy people who gave bone marrow. A remark on this clone: The antigen is undetermined.

V was clipped by 4 bases and J by 0 bases, with 13 bases between them. The germline V gene encodes CDR1 SGHRS and CDR2 YFSETQ. The CDR3 runs 16 residues. The TCR originated in a male donor in good health and CMV-seropositive. The V call is TRBV5-1, the J call TRBJ1-4; TRBD1 is a possible D gene (5 bases). Sequenced input: PBMCs. CDR3 nucleotide sequence: TGCGCCAGCAGCGGCGACAGCCAGGCAACTAATGAAAAACTGTTTTTT. This encodes CASSGDSQATNEKLFF. Combining the CDR3 with reference TRBV5-1 and TRBJ1-4 gives the whole variable domain KAGVTQTPRYLIKTRGQQVTLSCSPISGHRSVSWYQQTPGQGLQFLFEYFSETQRNKGNFPGRFSGRQFSNSRSEMNVSTLELGDSALYLCASSGDSQATNEKLFFGSGTQLSVL.